There are many counts of the clone carrying this T cell receptor (beta chain). The CDR3 regions of TCR beta were amplified from RNA transcripts. Primed by the HTBI set, a first-round RT-PCR was run on the TCR CDR3. TCRdb re-called the multiplex PCR reads with MiXCR, one entry per CDR3 protein. The sample lists 250,000 to 300,000 distinct CDR3 sequences; roughly an eighth were seen once. The data originate from a study of T cells in Graves' hyperthyroidism and ophthalmopathy. This CDR3 region has 13 residues. The V end was cut by 3 bases, the J end by 3 bases, with 8 bases between. The source of this sequence is a woman in her thirties or forties with Graves' hyperthyroidism. The chain is built from TRBV12-3 or TRBV12-4 and TRBJ2-5; D unclear. Sequenced sample: blood. The CDR3 loop reads CASSFGIKETQYF. CDR3 nucleotides: TGTGCCAGCAGTTTCGGCATCAAAGAGACCCAGTACTTC.